This note documents a single T cell receptor beta chain sequence. Its antigen is currently unknown. The entry originates in a study of post-analysis software for immune sequencing data. This CDR3 has 16 amino acids. Trimming removed 1 base at V and 2 bases at J, with 13 bases between. CDR1 and CDR2 (germline): SGHTA, FQGNSA. Libraries were made from TCR beta cDNA, and they carried unique molecular identifiers. TCRdb passed the PCR reads through MiXCR, listing each CDR3 protein once. Of fewer than 850,000 distinct CDR3 sequences in the sample, around 42% were seen once. General study results and limits: Five TRBV segments occurring more often in patients than controls included TRBV5-6, TRBV5-1 and TRBV20-1.

The J gene is TRBJ2-3, the V gene TRBV7-2, with a tentative D call TRBD1 (5 bases). The sample consisted of blood. This TCR was sampled from a girl under 18 with multiple sclerosis. The CDR3 here is CASSLVPGIFTDTQYF. The DNA for the CDR3 is TGTGCCAGCAGCTTAGTACCAGGGATCTTCACAGATACGCAGTATTTT.